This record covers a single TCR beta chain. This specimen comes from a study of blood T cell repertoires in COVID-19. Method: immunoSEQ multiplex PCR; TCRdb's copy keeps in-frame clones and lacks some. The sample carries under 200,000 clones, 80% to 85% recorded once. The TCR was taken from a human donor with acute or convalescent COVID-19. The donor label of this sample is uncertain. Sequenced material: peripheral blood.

In nucleotides, the CDR3 is TGTGCCAGCAGGGGACAGGGAACCACAGATACGCAGTATTTT. Translation gives CASRGQGTTDTQYF. The chain links TRBV5-4 to TRBJ2-3; 9 bases align to TRBD1. J lost 2 bases, V lost 5 bases, and 3 bases had no gene match. Looked up from germline, CDR1 is SGHNT and CDR2 is YYREEE (reference sequence). CDR3 length equals 14 residues. The full variable domain, completed using reference TRBV5-4 and TRBJ2-3, is ETGVTQSPTHLIKTRGQQVTLRCSSQSGHNTVSWYQQALGQGPQFIFQYYREEENGRGNFPPRFSGLQFPNYSSELNVNALELDDSALYLCASRGQGTTDTQYFGPGTRLTVL.